This T cell receptor beta chain was sequenced for a study of cytomegalovirus exposure and HLA in healthy donors. General study findings and limits: There was a cluster of highly shared sequence variants that was likely a sequencing artifact.

A multiplex PCR was run with 60 Vbeta primers and 13 Jbeta primers. The protocol was immunoSEQ multiplex PCR, while the TCRdb copy is restricted to in-frame clones and leaves out a portion. The repertoire holds some 100,000 clones, with 76% as singletons. Points on this clone: Its antigen is currently unknown.

Material for sequencing was PBMCs. The origin of this receptor is a woman in her 50s in good health and CMV-seropositive.

CDR3 residues: CASSSLAGGPGEQFF. CDR3 DNA: TGTGCCAGCAGCTCCCTAGCGGGAGGGCCAGGTGAGCAGTTCTTC. J is TRBJ2-1 and V is TRBV7-9; the match to TRBD2 covers 12 bases. V shed 4 bases and J 9 bases; nucleotides not matched to a gene: 7. The CDR3 totals 15 residues. Germline CDR1 reads SEHNR; CDR2 reads FQNEAQ (reference sequence).